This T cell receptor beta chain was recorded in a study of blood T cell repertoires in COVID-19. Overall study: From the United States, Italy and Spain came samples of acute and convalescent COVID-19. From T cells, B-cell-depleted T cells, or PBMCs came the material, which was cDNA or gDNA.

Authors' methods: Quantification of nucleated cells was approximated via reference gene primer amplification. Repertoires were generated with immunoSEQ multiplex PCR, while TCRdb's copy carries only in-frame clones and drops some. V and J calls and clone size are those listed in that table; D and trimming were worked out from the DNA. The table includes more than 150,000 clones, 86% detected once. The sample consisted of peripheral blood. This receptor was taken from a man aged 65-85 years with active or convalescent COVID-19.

The CDR3 nucleotides are TGTGCCAGCAGCCCCGTTGCGCGCCGATTCTCTGGAAACACCATATATTTT. Protein sequence: CASSPVARRFSGNTIYF. The chain has TRBV7-8 and TRBJ1-3; D not certain. Germline V gives CDR1 SGHVS, CDR2 FQNEAQ. There are 17 residues in the CDR3. V was clipped by 5 bases and J by 0 bases, with 17 bases between them.